This TCR beta chain came from a study of T cell responses to AZD1222 COVID-19 vaccine. The method was immunoSEQ multiplex PCR; TCRdb's version includes in-frame clones alone and lacks a portion of them. The sample consists of 110,000 to 150,000 clones, nearly 95% of them appearing once. The CDR3 totals 14 residues. Germline loops: CDR1 SGHTA, CDR2 FQGNSA. Trimming removed 1 base from V and 3 bases from J, with 10 bases in between. Notes on the study in general: Spike-specific TCR repertoires showed rising breadth and depth after two AZD1222 doses.

Concerning this clone itself: What it binds is unknown.

The origin of this receptor is an adult in good health. The chain has TRBV7-2 and TRBJ2-7, with D unclear. Sequences were derived from peripheral blood, sampled on day 0 of AZD1222 vaccination. The CDR3 DNA reads TGTGCCAGCAGCTTAGGTAGACAAAACTACGAGCAGTACTTC. Protein: CASSLGRQNYEQYF. Using reference TRBV7-2 and TRBJ2-7 for the parts outside the CDR3, the full variable domain is GAGVSQSPSNKVTEKGKDVELRCDPISGHTALYWYRQSLGQGLEFLIYFQGNSAPDKSGLPSDRFSAERTGGSVSTLTIQRTQQEDSAVYLCASSLGRQNYEQYFGPGTRLTVT.